This T cell receptor (beta chain) was sequenced for a study of cytomegalovirus exposure and HLA in healthy donors (dated by TCRdb to about 2017). About the full investigation: The 700 or so repertoires of the first cohort and the roughly 110 validation repertoires were produced on the same platform, according to a later analysis. A separate validation cohort of 100 to 150 different subjects was used in addition to the approximately 610-subject first cohort. The study aimed to test whether cataloging public T cell receptors could reveal signatures of past pathogen exposure. High-throughput TCR immunosequencing, statistical association of individual TCRs with disease status, and machine learning were combined to predict cytomegalovirus infection status.

General study outcomes and caveats: In vitro tests confirmed that a few of the cytomegalovirus-associated TCR beta chains recognize cytomegalovirus antigens. In a later analysis, TCRs clustered in the first cohort were found to also tend to co-occur in the 100 to 150 validation repertoires, with approximately 94% of cluster scores above 0. In both the original and validation cohorts, the classifier was reported to diagnose cytomegalovirus status with high specificity and sensitivity. Most TCR sequences were seen in very few donors, while some public TCRs were found in many individuals. In the study, some 160 TCR beta chains were listed as associated with cytomegalovirus. The authors suggested that the approach could potentially be extended to other disease states and immunological phenotypes. The validation cohort had no HLA typing available for a later analysis, so co-occurrence within that cohort was assessed over all 120 or so repertoires.

Separate from the approximately 700-subject first cohort, the validation cohort of about 120 subjects was the group to which the donors belonged. The receptor library was made with the immunoSEQ multiplex PCR assay. In the original analysis: To diagnose cytomegalovirus status from the catalog of TCR beta chain sequences, a statistical classification framework was built. In TCRdb, the immuneACCESS table is reduced to in-frame sequences with V and J assigned. These tables do not hold every clone; where another copy was compared, an unresolved V gene accounts for under half, and the others remain unexplained. Clone size and the V and J calls come from that table; the DNA yielded D and trimming. Recorded for this sample are roughly 200,000 clones; approximately 86% of them occurred a single time. The ten largest clones add up to 7.2% of the sample. To note about this clone: Its antigen is unknown. It has no much larger one-base neighbor in the sample; base qualities were not kept.

The source is a man aged 25-45 years in good health and CMV-seropositive. Input material: PBMCs.

The nucleotide sequence is given as TGCGCCAGCAGCTATGGACTAGACACAGATACGCAGTATTTT. Translated, this gives CASSYGLDTDTQYF. Recombination connected TRBV5-1 to TRBJ2-3; the central 7 bases match TRBD2. V and J are trimmed by 3 bases and 2 bases, and the gene matches miss 3 bases of the junction. The CDR3 runs 14 residues from the cysteine to the phenylalanine. Just the 42-base CDR3 DNA is kept, in frame starting at base 1. The germline V gene encodes CDR1 SGHRS and CDR2 YFSETQ.